The sequence of this T cell receptor (beta chain) was determined in a study of cytomegalovirus exposure and HLA in healthy donors. Overall study: As released early, the data held 70 million to 100 million unique TCRs from HLA-typed donors. Findings and caveats of the study: TCR beta sequences reportedly predicted the HLA-A and HLA-B alleles of most subjects accurately. Later analysis associated a missense DCLRE1C variant with TCR beta V- and J-gene trimming. Most TCR beta V segments were productive about 90% or about 30% of the time in an earlier analysis.

The PCR ran on 60 Vbeta and 13 Jbeta primers. Assay used: immunoSEQ multiplex PCR; TCRdb lists only in-frame clones, some missing. The profile shows under 200,000 clones, around 82% of them singletons. As concerns this clone: Its target is not known.

V gave up 1 base and J gave up 5 bases, with 12 bases separating them. The CDR3 consists of 15 residues. CDR1 is MDHEN, CDR2 SYDVKM, per germline. The chain has TRBV28 and TRBJ1-5; D ambiguous. This TCR was recovered from a boy aged 2 to 9 in good health and CMV-seronegative. Source material: PBMCs. The CDR3 DNA is TGTGCCAGCAGTTTATTACCAGAGGGCTATCAGCCCCAGCATTTT. This encodes CASSLLPEGYQPQHF.